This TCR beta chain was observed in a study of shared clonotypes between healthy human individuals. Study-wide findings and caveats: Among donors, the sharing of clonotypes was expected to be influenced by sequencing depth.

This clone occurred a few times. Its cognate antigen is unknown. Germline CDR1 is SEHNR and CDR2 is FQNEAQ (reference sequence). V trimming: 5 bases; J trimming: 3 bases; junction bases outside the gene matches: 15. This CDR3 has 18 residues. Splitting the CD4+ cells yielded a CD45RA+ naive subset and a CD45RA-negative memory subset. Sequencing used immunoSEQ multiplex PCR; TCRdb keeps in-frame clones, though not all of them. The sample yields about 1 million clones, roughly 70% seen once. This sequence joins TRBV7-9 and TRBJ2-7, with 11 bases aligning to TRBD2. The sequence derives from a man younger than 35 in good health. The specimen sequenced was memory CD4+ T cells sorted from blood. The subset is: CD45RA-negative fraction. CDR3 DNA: TGTGCCAGCAGCGATGGGAACCTCGCTGGGACTAGCGGCTACGAGCAGTACTTC. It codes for CASSDGNLAGTSGYEQYF.